Shown below are 30 T cell receptor beta chains from a single sample sequenced in a study of cytomegalovirus exposure and HLA in healthy donors. PCR amplification relied on 60 Vbeta primers (plus 13 Jbeta primers). TCRdb's table, derived via immunoSEQ multiplex PCR, lists solely in-frame clones and lacks some. The sample contains about 120,000 clones, roughly 80% of which appear only once. The sequencing sample was made of PBMCs. The receptor source for this set is a female donor in good health and CMV-seronegative.

This clone was observed a handful of times. The V gene is TRBV5-6, the J gene TRBJ1-2; the match to TRBD1 covers 7 bases. Trimming took 1 base from V and 2 from J; bases not matched to a gene: 5. The length of the CDR3 is 15 residues. CDR1 SGHDT and CDR2 YYEEEE come from the germline V gene. The CDR3 reads CASSLWTGGNYGYTF. The DNA for the CDR3 is TGTGCCAGCAGCTTGTGGACAGGAGGAAACTATGGCTACACCTTC.

This chain links TRBV7-9 with TRBJ1-3; 8 nucleotides line up with TRBD1. Trimming removed 5 bases from V and 1 base from J; junction bases left unmatched: 10. The CDR3 has 17 amino acids. Germline values: CDR1 SEHNR, CDR2 FQNEAQ (reference sequence). As DNA, the CDR3 is TGTGCCAGCAGCCCTCTCGGGACAGGCGAATCTGGAAACACCATATATTTT. The encoded protein is CASSPLGTGESGNTIYF.

The chain combines TRBV30 with TRBJ2-5; TRBD1 is a possible D gene (6 bases). Germline V CDR1 and CDR2: GTSNPN, SVGIG (reference sequence). V gave up 0 bases and J gave up 5 bases, with 19 bases separating them. The CDR3 has 16 amino acids. In nucleotides, the CDR3 is TGTGCCTGGAGTGTACTACACAGGGCTCAAGTGGAGACCCAGTACTTC. Its protein is CAWSVLHRAQVETQYF.

As DNA, the CDR3 is TGTGCCAGCAGCTTAGGCAGGAACTCCTACGAGCAGTACTTC. Translation: CASSLGRNSYEQYF. V and J are TRBV5-6 and TRBJ2-7; unclear D gene. The CDR3 consists of 14 residues. The V and J ends lost 2 bases and 0 bases respectively, with 9 bases between them. Germline CDR1 SGHDT, CDR2 YYEEEE.

Only a few counts were recorded for this clone. The chain joins TRBV7-8 to TRBJ1-1; the D is unclear. CDR1 and CDR2 from the germline V gene are SGHVS and FQNEAQ. The length of the CDR3 is 13 residues. V was shortened by 4 bases and J by 1 base, with 7 bases between the two germline ends. The CDR3 spells CASSSSRNTEAFF. The CDR3 DNA reads TGTGCCAGCAGCTCCTCTCGGAACACTGAAGCTTTCTTT.

The V call is TRBV6-6, the J call TRBJ1-5; D might be TRBD1 (6 bases). The CDR3 has 15 residues. The V gene lost 0 bases and the J gene lost 5 bases, with 11 bases spanning the gap. Germline CDR1 reads MNHNY; CDR2 reads SVGAGI (reference sequence). In DNA form, the CDR3 reads TGTGCCAGCAGTTACTCTCAGGGGCCCCATCAGCCCCAGCATTTT. As protein: CASSYSQGPHQPQHF.

This clone was counted only a few times. This chain uses TRBV28 with TRBJ1-2; 7 nucleotides line up with TRBD1. Germline lookup yields CDR1 MDHEN and CDR2 SYDVKM. Trimming removed 4 bases from V and 6 bases from J; junction bases left unmatched: 2. The length of the CDR3 is 12 residues. The CDR3 loop is CASSSGGNGYTF. CDR3 bases: TGTGCCAGCAGTTCAGGGGGAAATGGCTACACCTTC.

V and J are TRBV7-9 and TRBJ2-7; 8 positions agree with TRBD1. Germline CDR1 SEHNR, CDR2 FQNEAQ (reference sequence). The CDR3 is 14 amino acids. J was trimmed by 2 bases and V by 5 bases; bases with no gene match: 5. CDR3 in amino acids: CASSPGQGAYEQYF. CDR3 nucleotide sequence: TGTGCCAGCAGCCCCGGACAGGGAGCCTACGAGCAGTACTTC.

This chain links TRBV9 with TRBJ2-7; D might be TRBD1 (6 bases). This CDR3 has 13 residues. V was cut by 2 bases and J by 2 bases, with 8 bases left in between. From germline, CDR1 is SGDLS and CDR2 YYNGEE. CDR3 amino acids: CASSVEGAYEQYF. The CDR3, as DNA: TGTGCCAGCAGCGTCGAGGGGGCCTACGAGCAGTACTTC.

A remark on this clone: No conserved phenylalanine or tryptophan ends this CDR3, so it is likely a read error. The chain is built from TRBV27 and TRBJ2-2; no reliable D call. The CDR3 runs 12 residues. V was clipped by 5 bases and J by 2 bases, with 3 bases between them. Per the germline V gene, CDR1 is MNHEY and CDR2 is SMNVEV (reference sequence). CDR3 sequence: CASSRNTGELFS. DNA of the CDR3: TGTGCCAGCAGTCGCAACACCGGGGAGCTGTTTTCT.

The chain employs TRBV7-2 and TRBJ2-5; 10 bases are a match to TRBD2. The CDR3 has 16 residues. Germline CDR1 and CDR2: SGHTA and FQGNSA. The J segment lost 1 base and the V segment lost 0 bases, leaving 2 bases of the junction unmatched. CDR3 region: CASSLAGLATQETQYF. CDR3 sequence (DNA): TGTGCCAGCAGCTTAGCGGGACTAGCGACCCAAGAGACCCAGTACTTC.

This sequence joins TRBV7-9 and TRBJ2-1; 8 bases line up with TRBD1. CDR1 SEHNR and CDR2 FQNEAQ come from the germline V gene (reference sequence). The CDR3 is made up of 13 amino acids. J lost 7 bases, V lost 4 bases, and 3 bases had no gene match. The CDR3 here is CASSSDRGNEQFF. The DNA of the CDR3 is TGTGCCAGCAGCTCAGACAGGGGTAATGAGCAGTTCTTC.

The rearrangement joins TRBV6-5 to TRBJ2-1, with D perhaps TRBD1 (6 bases). Trimming removed 2 bases from V and 8 bases from J, with 13 bases in between. Germline V CDR1 and CDR2: MNHEY, SVGAGI. The CDR3 is 14 residues long. CDR3 in amino acids: CASSYMTGGDEQFF. CDR3 coding DNA: TGTGCCAGCAGTTACATGACAGGTGGGGATGAGCAGTTCTTC.

The chain has TRBV2 and TRBJ2-1; TRBD2 aligns across 9 bases. The V gene end was trimmed by 5 bases and the J gene end by 9 bases; junction bases not matched to a gene: 2. This CDR3 has 12 amino acids. CDR1 and CDR2 from the germline V gene are SNHLY and FYNNEI. DNA of the CDR3: TGTGCCAGCAGTCGACTAGCGGTTGAGCAGTTCTTC. Its translation: CASSRLAVEQFF.

V gene TRBV18 combines with J gene TRBJ1-2, with TRBD1 identical over 8 bases. This CDR3 has 15 residues. Per the germline V gene, CDR1 is KGHSH and CDR2 is LQKENI. V was clipped by 8 bases and J by 4 bases; unmatched bases: 12. DNA of the CDR3: TGTGCCAGCGCTCCGACCGGACAGGGAGTCTATGGCTACACCTTC. It translates to CASAPTGQGVYGYTF.

The chain links TRBV28 to TRBJ2-7, with D possibly being TRBD1 (6 bases). Trimming stripped 6 bases from V and 3 bases from J, with 9 bases between. The CDR3 consists of 12 residues. The V gene's germline CDR1 is MDHEN and CDR2 SYDVKM. CDR3 nucleotide sequence: TGTGCCAGCAGCTGGGACATCTACGAGCAGTACTTC. Protein: CASSWDIYEQYF.

The chain combines TRBV10-2 with TRBJ2-3, with TRBD2 matching over 7 bases. V gave up 6 bases and J gave up 1 base; unmatched junction bases: 4. The CDR3 runs to 14 residues. Germline values: CDR1 WSHSY, CDR2 SAAADI. CDR3 DNA sequence: TGCGCCAGCAGACGACTAGCCCGCACAGATACGCAGTATTTT. This translates into CASRRLARTDTQYF.

The chain combines TRBV6-6 with TRBJ2-5; maybe TRBD2 (6 bases). The J call may be wrong; the DNA end is better matched by TRBJ2-7. CDR3 length: 13 residues. The germline V gene encodes CDR1 MNHNY and CDR2 SVGAGI (reference sequence). The CDR3 spells CASTPSVPYEQYF. In DNA form, the CDR3 reads TGTGCCAGCACCCCTAGCGTCCCCTACGAGCAGTACTTC.

This sequence joins TRBV5-6 and TRBJ1-6; D is uncertain. The germline V and J ends were trimmed by 0 bases and 10 bases, with 11 bases remaining between them. Germline values: CDR1 SGHDT, CDR2 YYEEEE. CDR3 length: 14 amino acids. The CDR3 DNA reads as TGTGCCAGCAGCTTGGCCGGGGTAGCGTCACCCCTCCACTTT. The encoded protein is CASSLAGVASPLHF.

The chain joins TRBV7-9 to TRBJ2-7, with D hard to call. CDR1 is SEHNR, CDR2 FQNEAQ, per germline (reference sequence). There are 14 residues in the CDR3. Trimming removed 1 base at V and 2 bases at J, with 9 bases between. The CDR3 loop is CASSLGGGAYEQYF. The CDR3 DNA follows: TGTGCCAGCAGCTTAGGCGGCGGTGCCTACGAGCAGTACTTC.

The chain recombines TRBV28 with TRBJ2-7, with TRBD1 identical over 8 bases. Germline V lookup: CDR1 MDHEN, CDR2 SYDVKM. This CDR3 has 14 amino acids. The trim removed 6 bases at V and 5 bases at J, leaving 9 bases unmatched. The CDR3 DNA follows: TGTGCCAGCAGCACAGGGACAGGTAGCAACGAGCAGTACTTC. Its translation is CASSTGTGSNEQYF.

The chain couples TRBV7-2 to TRBJ1-1, with D hard to call. The CDR3 is made up of 14 amino acids. Germline lookup yields CDR1 SGHTA and CDR2 FQGNSA. The V end was cut by 2 bases, the J end by 1 base, with 8 bases between. CDR3 DNA sequence: TGTGCCAGCAGCTTATCTCGGGGGAACACTGAAGCTTTCTTT. Encoded protein: CASSLSRGNTEAFF.

V usage is TRBV7-3 and J usage is TRBJ2-2; 8 nucleotides align to TRBD2. The trim removed 3 bases at V and 0 bases at J, leaving 3 bases unmatched. The CDR3 sequence is 16 residues long. Per germline, CDR1 SGHTA and CDR2 FQGTGA. The DNA of the CDR3 is TGTGCCAGCAGCTTGCGCGGGAGGCCGAACACCGGGGAGCTGTTTTTT. Translated, it gives CASSLRGRPNTGELFF.

This clone has a single count. The CDR3 is CASSSRVAGPYEQYF. CDR3 DNA sequence: TGTGCCAGCAGTAGCCGGGTAGCGGGACCCTACGAGCAGTACTTC. The chain is built from TRBV7-6 and TRBJ2-7; 8 nucleotides agree with TRBD2. Trimming removed 6 bases from V and 2 bases from J; junction bases left unmatched: 9. The CDR3 contains 15 residues. Germline CDR1 and CDR2: SGHVS and FNYEAQ. Supplemented by reference TRBV7-6 and TRBJ2-7, the full variable domain reads GAGVSQSPRYKVTKRGQDVALRCDPISGHVSLYWYRQALGQGPEFLTYFNYEAQQDKSGLPNDRFSAERPEGSISTLTIQRTEQRDSAMYRCASSSRVAGPYEQYFGPGTRLTVT.

This clone was detected only once. The genes are TRBV5-1 and TRBJ2-2; unclear D gene. Trimming stripped 0 bases from V and 7 bases from J, with 4 bases between. Germline V gene sequence: CDR1 SGHRS, CDR2 YFSETQ. This CDR3 spans 12 amino acids. CDR3 in amino acids: CASSLAVGELFF. Here the CDR3 DNA reads TGCGCCAGCAGCTTGGCGGTCGGGGAGCTGTTTTTT.

The chain joins TRBV11-3 to TRBJ2-1; weak D call: TRBD1 (5 bases). Germline-derived CDR1 and CDR2 are SGHNT and YENEEA. V lost 1 base, J lost 5 bases, and 15 bases lay in between. This CDR3 is 16 amino acids long. The CDR3 coding sequence is TGTGCCAGCAGCTTAGTCTTCATTAACAGGAACAATGAGCAGTTCTTC. This codes for CASSLVFINRNNEQFF. Full variable domain (outside the CDR3, taken from reference TRBV11-3 and TRBJ2-1): EAGVVQSPRYKIIEKKQPVAFWCNPISGHNTLYWYLQNLGQGPELLIRYENEEAVDDSQLPKDRFSAERLKGVDSTLKIQPAELGDSAVYLCASSLVFINRNNEQFFGPGTRLTVL.

This chain joins TRBV7-3 and TRBJ2-3; 9 positions match TRBD1. J lost 2 bases, V lost 4 bases, and 4 bases had no gene match. The CDR3 consists of 15 residues. Germline loops: CDR1 SGHTA, CDR2 FQGTGA. In DNA form, the CDR3 reads TGTGCCAGCAGCTCGGGACAGGGATACACAGATACGCAGTATTTT. This encodes CASSSGQGYTDTQYF.

V and J are TRBV4-3 and TRBJ2-4; 8 nucleotides align to TRBD2. Germline V gives CDR1 LGHNA, CDR2 YSLEER. V was pared by 4 bases and J by 0 bases, with 8 bases of the junction left unmatched. The CDR3 is 17 residues long. The CDR3 DNA follows: TGCGCCAGCAGCCCGGGACTAGTTGTCTTAGCCAAAAACATTCAGTACTTC. This sequence encodes CASSPGLVVLAKNIQYF.

The genes are TRBV28 and TRBJ2-3; D gene unclear. The CDR3 length is 14 residues. Germline V gene data show CDR1 as MDHEN and CDR2 as SYDVKM. V dropped 3 bases and J dropped 2 bases, with 9 bases sitting between them. CDR3 bases: TGTGCCAGCAGTTTCCAGCGACCCACAGATACGCAGTATTTT. This codes for CASSFQRPTDTQYF.

This clone appeared a few times. CDR3 DNA: TGCGCCAGCAGCTTGTCGCGGAGAGAGGATCAGCCCCAGCATTTT. Translation: CASSLSRREDQPQHF. The chain employs TRBV5-1 and TRBJ1-5; D not resolved. The length of the CDR3 is 15 residues. V lost 1 base, J lost 5 bases, and 13 bases lay in between. The germline V gene encodes CDR1 SGHRS and CDR2 YFSETQ.